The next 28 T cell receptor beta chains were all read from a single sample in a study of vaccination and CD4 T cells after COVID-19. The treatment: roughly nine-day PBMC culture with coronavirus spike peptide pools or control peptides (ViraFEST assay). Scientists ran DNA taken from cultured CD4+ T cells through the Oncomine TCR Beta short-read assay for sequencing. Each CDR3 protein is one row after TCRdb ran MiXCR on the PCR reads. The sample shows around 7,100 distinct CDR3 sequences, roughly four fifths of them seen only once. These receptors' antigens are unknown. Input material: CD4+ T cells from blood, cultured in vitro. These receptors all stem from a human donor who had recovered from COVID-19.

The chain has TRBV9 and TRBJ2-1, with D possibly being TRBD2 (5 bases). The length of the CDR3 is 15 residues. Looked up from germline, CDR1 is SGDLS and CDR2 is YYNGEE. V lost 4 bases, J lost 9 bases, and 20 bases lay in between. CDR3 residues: CASSTDPLALGEQFF. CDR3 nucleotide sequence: TGTGCCAGCAGCACGGACCCGTTAGCGTTAGGTGAGCAGTTCTTC.

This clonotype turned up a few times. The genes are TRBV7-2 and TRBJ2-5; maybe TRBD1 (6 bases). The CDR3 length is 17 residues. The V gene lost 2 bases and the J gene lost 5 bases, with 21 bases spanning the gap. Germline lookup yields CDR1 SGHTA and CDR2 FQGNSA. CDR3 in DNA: TGTGCCAGCAGCTTAAGGCAGGGGCAAGCCTGGAGGGAGACCCAGTACTTC. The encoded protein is CASSLRQGQAWRETQYF. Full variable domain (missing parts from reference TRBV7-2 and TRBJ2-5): GAGVSQSPSNKVTEKGKDVELRCDPISGHTALYWYRQSLGQGLEFLIYFQGNSAPDKSGLPSDRFSAERTGGSVSTLTIQRTQQEDSAVYLCASSLRQGQAWRETQYFGPGTRLLVL.

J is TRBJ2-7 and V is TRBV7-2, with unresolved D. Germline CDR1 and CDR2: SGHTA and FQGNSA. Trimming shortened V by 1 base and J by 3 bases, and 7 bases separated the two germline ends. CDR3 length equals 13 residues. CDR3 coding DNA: TGTGCCAGCAGCTTAGGGATCGACTACGAGCAGTACTTC. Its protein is CASSLGIDYEQYF.

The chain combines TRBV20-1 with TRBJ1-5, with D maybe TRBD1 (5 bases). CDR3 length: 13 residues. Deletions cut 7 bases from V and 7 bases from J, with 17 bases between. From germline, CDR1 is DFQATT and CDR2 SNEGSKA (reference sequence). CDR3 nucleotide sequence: TGCAGTGTTCCCGGACAAGCGAGGCAGCCCCAGCATTTT. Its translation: CSVPGQARQPQHF.

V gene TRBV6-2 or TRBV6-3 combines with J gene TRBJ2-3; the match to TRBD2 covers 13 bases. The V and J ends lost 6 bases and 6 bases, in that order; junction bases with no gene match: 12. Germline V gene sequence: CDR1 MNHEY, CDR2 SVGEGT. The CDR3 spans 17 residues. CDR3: CASSNTPLAGGSDTQYF. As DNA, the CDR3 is TGTGCCAGCAGCAACACACCACTAGCGGGAGGGTCTGATACGCAGTATTTT.

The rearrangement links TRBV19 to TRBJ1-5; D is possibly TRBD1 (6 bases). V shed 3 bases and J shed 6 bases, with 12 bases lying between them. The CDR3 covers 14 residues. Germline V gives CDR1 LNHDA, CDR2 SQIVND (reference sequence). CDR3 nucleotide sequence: TGTGCCAGTAGTATTAGGGGGGCTGGTCAGCCCCAGCATTTT. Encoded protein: CASSIRGAGQPQHF.

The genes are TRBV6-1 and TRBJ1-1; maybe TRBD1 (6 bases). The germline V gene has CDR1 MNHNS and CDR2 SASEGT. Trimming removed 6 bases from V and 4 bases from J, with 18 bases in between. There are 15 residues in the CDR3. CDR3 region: CASRLEGGVSTEAFF. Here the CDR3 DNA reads TGTGCCAGCAGACTAGAGGGGGGTGTAAGCACTGAAGCTTTCTTT.

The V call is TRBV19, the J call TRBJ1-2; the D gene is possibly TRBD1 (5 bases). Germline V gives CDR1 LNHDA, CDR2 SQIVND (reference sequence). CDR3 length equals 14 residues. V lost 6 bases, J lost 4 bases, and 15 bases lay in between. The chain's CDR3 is CASSQSSGGYGYTF. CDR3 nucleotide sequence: TGTGCCAGTAGCCAATCCTCGGGGGGCTATGGCTACACCTTC. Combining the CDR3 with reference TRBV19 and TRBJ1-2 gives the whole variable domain DGGITQSPKYLFRKEGQNVTLSCEQNLNHDAMYWYRQDPGQGLRLIYYSQIVNDFQKGDIAEGYSVSREKKESFPLTVTSAQKNPTAFYLCASSQSSGGYGYTFGSGTRLTVV.

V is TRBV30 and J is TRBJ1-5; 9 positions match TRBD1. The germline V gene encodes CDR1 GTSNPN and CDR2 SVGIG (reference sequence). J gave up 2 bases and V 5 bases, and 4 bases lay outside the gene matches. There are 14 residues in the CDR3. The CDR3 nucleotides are TGTGCCTGGGGGACAGGGAGGGGCAATCAGCCCCAGCATTTT. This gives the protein CAWGTGRGNQPQHF. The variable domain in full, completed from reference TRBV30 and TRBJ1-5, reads SQTIHQWPATLVQPVGSPLSLECTVEGTSNPNLYWYRQAAGRGLQLLFYSVGIGQISSEVPQNLSASRPQDRQFILSSKKLLLSDSGFYLCAWGTGRGNQPQHFGDGTRLSIL.

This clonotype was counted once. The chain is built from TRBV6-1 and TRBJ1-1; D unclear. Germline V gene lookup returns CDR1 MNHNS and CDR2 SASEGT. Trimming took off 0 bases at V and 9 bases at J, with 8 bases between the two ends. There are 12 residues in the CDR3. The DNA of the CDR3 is TGTGCCAGCAGTGAAGCTGTCATTAAAGCTTTCTTT. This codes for CASSEAVIKAFF.

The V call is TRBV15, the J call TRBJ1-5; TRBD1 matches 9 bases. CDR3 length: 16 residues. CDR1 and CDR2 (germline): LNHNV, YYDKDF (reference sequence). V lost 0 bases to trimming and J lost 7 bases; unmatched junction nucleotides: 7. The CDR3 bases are TGTGCCACCAGCAGAGATCGGACAGGGGTATCACAGCCCCAGCATTTT. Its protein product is CATSRDRTGVSQPQHF.

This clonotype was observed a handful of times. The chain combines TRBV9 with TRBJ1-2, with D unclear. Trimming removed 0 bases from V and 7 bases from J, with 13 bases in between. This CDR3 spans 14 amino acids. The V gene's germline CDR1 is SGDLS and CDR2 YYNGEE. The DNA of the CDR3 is TGTGCCAGCAGCGTAGGCCGTCAAACGTTTGGCTACACCTTC. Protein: CASSVGRQTFGYTF.

The CDR3: CASRRPTSSYEQYF. The CDR3, as DNA: TGTGCCAGCAGAAGGCCAACTTCTTCCTACGAGCAGTACTTC. The rearrangement joins TRBV6-1 to TRBJ2-7; D unclear. CDR1 and CDR2 (germline): MNHNS, SASEGT. The CDR3 runs to 14 residues. V was cut by 6 bases and J by 1 base, with 13 bases left in between.

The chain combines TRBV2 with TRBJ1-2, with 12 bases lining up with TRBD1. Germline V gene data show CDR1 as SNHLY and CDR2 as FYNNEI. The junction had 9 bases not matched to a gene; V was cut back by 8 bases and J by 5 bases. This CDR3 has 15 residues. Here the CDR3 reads CASLGGTGGGYGYTF. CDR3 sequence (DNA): TGTGCCAGCTTGGGCGGGACAGGGGGCGGGTATGGCTACACCTTC. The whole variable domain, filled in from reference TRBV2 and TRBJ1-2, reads EPEVTQTPSHQVTQMGQEVILRCVPISNHLYFYWYRQILGQKVEFLVSFYNNEISEKSEIFDDQFSVERPDGSNFTLKIRSTKLEDSAMYFCASLGGTGGGYGYTFGSGTRLTVV.

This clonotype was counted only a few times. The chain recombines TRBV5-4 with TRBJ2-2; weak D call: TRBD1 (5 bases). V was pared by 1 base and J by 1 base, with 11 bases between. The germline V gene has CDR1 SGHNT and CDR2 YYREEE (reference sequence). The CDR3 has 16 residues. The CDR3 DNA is TGTGCCAGCAGCTTGTGGGCAGGGCTGAACACCGGGGAGCTGTTTTTT. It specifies CASSLWAGLNTGELFF.

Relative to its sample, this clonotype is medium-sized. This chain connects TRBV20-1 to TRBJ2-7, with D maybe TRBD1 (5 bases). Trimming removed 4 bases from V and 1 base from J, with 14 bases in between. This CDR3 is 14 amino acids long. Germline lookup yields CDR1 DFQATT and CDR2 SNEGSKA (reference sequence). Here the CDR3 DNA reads TGCAGTGCTAATTTGGCAGGGAAATCCTACGAGCAGTACTTC. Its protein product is CSANLAGKSYEQYF.

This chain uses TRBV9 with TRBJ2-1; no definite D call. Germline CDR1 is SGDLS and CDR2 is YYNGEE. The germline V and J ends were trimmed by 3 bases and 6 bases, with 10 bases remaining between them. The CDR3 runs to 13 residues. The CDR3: CASSGVGFNEQFF. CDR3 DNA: TGTGCCAGCAGCGGAGTGGGGTTCAATGAGCAGTTCTTC.

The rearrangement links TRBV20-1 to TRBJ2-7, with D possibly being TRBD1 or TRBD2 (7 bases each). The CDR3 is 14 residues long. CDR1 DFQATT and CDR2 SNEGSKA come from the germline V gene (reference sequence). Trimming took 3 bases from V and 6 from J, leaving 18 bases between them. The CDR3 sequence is CSASMTGRDGEQYF. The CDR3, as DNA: TGCAGTGCTAGTATGACAGGGAGGGACGGCGAGCAGTACTTC.

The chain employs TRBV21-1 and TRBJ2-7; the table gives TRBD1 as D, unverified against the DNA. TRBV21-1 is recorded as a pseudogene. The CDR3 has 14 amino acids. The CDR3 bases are TGTGCCAGCAGCGACCGGGACAGGATCTACGAGCAGTACTTC. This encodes CASSDRDRIYEQYF.

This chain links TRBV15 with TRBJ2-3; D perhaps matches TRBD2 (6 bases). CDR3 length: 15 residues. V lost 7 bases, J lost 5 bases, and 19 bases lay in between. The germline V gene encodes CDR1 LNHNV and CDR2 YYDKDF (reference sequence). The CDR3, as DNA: TGTGCCACCACACAAGTGCGGGGAGCGGGAGATACGCAGTATTTT. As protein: CATTQVRGAGDTQYF.

The DNA of the CDR3 is TGTGCCAGCAGCTACAACACCGGGGAGCTGTTTTTT. Protein product: CASSYNTGELFF. The chain is built from TRBV6-5 and TRBJ2-2; D is unclear. The CDR3 has 12 residues. The V end lost 6 bases, the J end lost 2 bases, and 4 bases lay between the germline ends. Per germline, CDR1 MNHEY and CDR2 SVGAGI.

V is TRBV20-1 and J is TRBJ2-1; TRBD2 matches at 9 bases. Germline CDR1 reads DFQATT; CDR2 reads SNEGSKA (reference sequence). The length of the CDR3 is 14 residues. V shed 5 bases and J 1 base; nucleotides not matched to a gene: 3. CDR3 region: CSALSGRSYNEQFF. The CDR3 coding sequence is TGCAGTGCTCTCAGCGGGAGGTCCTACAATGAGCAGTTCTTC.

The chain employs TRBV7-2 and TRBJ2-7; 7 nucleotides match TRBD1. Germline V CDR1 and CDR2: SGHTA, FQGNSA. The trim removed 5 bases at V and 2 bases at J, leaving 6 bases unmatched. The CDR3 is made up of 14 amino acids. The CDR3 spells CASSNTGVAYEQYF. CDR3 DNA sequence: TGTGCCAGCAGCAATACAGGGGTAGCCTACGAGCAGTACTTC.

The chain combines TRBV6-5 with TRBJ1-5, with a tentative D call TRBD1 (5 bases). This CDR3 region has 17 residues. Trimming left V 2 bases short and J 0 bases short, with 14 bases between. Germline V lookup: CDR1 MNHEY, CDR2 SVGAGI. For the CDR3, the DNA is TGTGCCAGCAGTTACGAGTGGGACCGACTTAGCAATCAGCCCCAGCATTTT. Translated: CASSYEWDRLSNQPQHF.

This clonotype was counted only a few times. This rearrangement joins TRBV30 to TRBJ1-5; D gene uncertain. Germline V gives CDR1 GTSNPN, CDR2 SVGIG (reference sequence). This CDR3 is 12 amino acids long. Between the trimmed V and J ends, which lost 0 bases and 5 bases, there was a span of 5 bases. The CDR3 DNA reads TGTGCCTGGAGTGTACGGGATCAGCCCCAGCATTTT. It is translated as CAWSVRDQPQHF.

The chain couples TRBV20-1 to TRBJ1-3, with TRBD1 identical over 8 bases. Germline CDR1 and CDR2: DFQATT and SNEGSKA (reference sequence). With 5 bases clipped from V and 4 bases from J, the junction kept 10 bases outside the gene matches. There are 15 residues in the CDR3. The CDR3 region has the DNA TGCAGTGCTGGACAGGGCTTAGGCGCCGGAAACACCATATATTTT. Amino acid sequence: CSAGQGLGAGNTIYF.

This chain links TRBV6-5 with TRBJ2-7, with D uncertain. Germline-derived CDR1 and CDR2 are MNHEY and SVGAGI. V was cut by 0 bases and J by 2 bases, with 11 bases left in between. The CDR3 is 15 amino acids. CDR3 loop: CASSYSAWGTYEQYF. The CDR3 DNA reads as TGTGCCAGCAGTTACTCAGCATGGGGTACCTACGAGCAGTACTTC.

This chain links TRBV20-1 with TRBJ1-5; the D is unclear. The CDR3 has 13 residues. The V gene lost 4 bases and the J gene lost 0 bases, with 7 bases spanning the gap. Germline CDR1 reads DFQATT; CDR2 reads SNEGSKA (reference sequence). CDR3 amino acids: CSATRDSNQPQHF. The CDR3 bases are TGCAGTGCTACCCGGGATAGCAATCAGCCCCAGCATTTT.